The clone carrying this T cell receptor beta chain was recorded at least ten times. The antigen is not known. This CDR3 contains 14 residues. Between the trimmed V and J ends, which lost 4 bases and 6 bases, there was a span of 15 bases. Germline loops: CDR1 SGHTA, CDR2 FQGNSA. TCRdb recomputed calls from the reads with MiXCR, one row per CDR3 protein. This table holds hundreds of thousands of distinct CDR3 sequences, around 24% found once. This entry is derived from a study of T cell repertoires in cytomegalovirus infection. Study summary: Indications came from public TCR beta signatures; they pointed to CMV infection and to a matching HLA type. Study-level results: In two of eight donors, the top clonotype was HLA-C-restricted CMV-specific.

V is TRBV7-2 and J is TRBJ1-1; D call uncertain. Sequencing was performed on CD8+ T cells from PBMCs. This TCR was sampled from a human donor in good health (CMV status not recorded). Some clones in this sample may be carry-over from other donors' samples. CDR3 protein: CASSSREGGAEAFF. DNA of the CDR3: TGTGCCAGCAGCTCCAGAGAGGGAGGCGCTGAAGCTTTCTTT. Based on the CDR3 plus reference TRBV7-2 and TRBJ1-1, the full variable domain is GAGVSQSPSNKVTEKGKDVELRCDPISGHTALYWYRQSLGQGLEFLIYFQGNSAPDKSGLPSDRFSAERTGGSVSTLTIQRTQQEDSAVYLCASSSREGGAEAFFGQGTRLTVV.